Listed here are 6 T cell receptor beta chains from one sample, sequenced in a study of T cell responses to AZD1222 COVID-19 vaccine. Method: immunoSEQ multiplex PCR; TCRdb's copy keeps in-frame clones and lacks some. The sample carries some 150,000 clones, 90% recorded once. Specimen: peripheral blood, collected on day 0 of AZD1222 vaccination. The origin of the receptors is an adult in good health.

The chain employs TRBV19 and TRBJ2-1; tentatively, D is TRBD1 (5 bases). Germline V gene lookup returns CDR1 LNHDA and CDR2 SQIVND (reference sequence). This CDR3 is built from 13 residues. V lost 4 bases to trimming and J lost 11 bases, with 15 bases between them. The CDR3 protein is CASSTKGQGKQFF. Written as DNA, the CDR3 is TGTGCCAGTAGTACTAAAGGGCAGGGTAAGCAGTTCTTC.

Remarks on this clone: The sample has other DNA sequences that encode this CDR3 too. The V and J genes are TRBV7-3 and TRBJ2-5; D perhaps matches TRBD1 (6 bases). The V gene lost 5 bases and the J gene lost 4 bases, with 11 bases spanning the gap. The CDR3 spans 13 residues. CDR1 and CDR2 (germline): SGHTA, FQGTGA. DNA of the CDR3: TGTGCCAGCAGCCGTGGACAGTCAGAGACCCAGTACTTC. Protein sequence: CASSRGQSETQYF.

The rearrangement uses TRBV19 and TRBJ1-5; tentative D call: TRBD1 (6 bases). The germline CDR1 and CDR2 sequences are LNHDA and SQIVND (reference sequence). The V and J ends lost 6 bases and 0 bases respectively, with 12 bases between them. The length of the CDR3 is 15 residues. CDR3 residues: CASRDTGNSNQPQHF. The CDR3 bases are TGTGCCAGTAGGGATACAGGGAATAGCAATCAGCCCCAGCATTTT. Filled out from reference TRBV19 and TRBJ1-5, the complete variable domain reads DGGITQSPKYLFRKEGQNVTLSCEQNLNHDAMYWYRQDPGQGLRLIYYSQIVNDFQKGDIAEGYSVSREKKESFPLTVTSAQKNPTAFYLCASRDTGNSNQPQHFGDGTRLSIL.

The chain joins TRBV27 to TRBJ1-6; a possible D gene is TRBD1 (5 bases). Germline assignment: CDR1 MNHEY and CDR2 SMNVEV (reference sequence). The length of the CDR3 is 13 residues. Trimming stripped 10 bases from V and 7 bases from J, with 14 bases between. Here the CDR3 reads CATRGGKNSPLHF. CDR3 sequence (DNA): TGTGCCACCCGTGGGGGGAAGAATTCACCCCTCCACTTT.

CDR3 sequence reads: CASRALAGVVNEQFF. DNA for the CDR3: TGTGCCAGCAGGGCACTAGCGGGAGTGGTCAATGAGCAGTTCTTC. The chain links TRBV6-5 to TRBJ2-1, with 11 positions matching TRBD2. CDR1 and CDR2 (germline): MNHEY, SVGAGI. Losses at the gene ends were 6 bases for V and 6 bases for J; bases not matched to a gene: 7. This CDR3 is 15 amino acids long.

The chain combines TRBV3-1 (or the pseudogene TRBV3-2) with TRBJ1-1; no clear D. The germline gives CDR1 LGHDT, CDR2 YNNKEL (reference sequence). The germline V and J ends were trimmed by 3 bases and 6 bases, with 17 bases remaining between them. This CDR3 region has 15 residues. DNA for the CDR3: TGTGCCAGCAGCCAGCCGGCGAGCCCTTGGGCTGAAGCTTTCTTT. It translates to CASSQPASPWAEAFF.